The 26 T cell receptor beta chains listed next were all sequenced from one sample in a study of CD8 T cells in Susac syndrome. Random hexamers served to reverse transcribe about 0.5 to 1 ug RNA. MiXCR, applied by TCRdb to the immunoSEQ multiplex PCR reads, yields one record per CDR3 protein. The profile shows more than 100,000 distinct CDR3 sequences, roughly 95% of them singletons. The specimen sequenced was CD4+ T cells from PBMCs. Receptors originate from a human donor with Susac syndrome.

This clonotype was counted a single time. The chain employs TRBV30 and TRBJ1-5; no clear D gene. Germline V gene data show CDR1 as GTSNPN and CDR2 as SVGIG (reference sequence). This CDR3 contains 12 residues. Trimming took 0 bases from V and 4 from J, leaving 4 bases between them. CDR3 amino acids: CAWSVENQPQHF. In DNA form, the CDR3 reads TGTGCCTGGAGTGTGGAGAATCAGCCCCAGCATTTT.

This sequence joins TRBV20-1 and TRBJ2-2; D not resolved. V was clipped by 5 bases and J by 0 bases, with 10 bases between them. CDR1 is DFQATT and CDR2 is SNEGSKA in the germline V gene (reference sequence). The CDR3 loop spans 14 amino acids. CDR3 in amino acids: CSARVIANTGELFF. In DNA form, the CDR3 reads TGCAGTGCTCGAGTTATCGCGAACACCGGGGAGCTGTTTTTT.

As DNA, the CDR3 is TGCGCCAGCAGCCATGCGGGACAGTCTGGGGCCAACGTCCTGACTTTC. Translating gives CASSHAGQSGANVLTF. The V call is TRBV4-1, the J call TRBJ2-6, with D possibly matching TRBD1 (7 bases). Germline CDR1 MGHRA, CDR2 YSYEKL. The V end was cut by 3 bases, the J end by 1 base, with 10 bases between. The CDR3 is 16 amino acids.

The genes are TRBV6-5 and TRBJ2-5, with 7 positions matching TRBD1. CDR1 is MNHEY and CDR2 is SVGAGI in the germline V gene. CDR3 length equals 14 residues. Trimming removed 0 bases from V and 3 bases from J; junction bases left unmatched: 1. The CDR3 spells CASSYSTGKETQYF. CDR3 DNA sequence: TGTGCCAGCAGTTACTCGACAGGGAAAGAGACCCAGTACTTC.

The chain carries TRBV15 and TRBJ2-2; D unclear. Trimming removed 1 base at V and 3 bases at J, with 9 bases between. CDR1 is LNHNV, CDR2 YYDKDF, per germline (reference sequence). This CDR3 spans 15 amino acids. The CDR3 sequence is CATSRVPVYTGELFF. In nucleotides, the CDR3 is TGTGCCACCAGCAGAGTTCCGGTTTACACCGGGGAGCTGTTTTTT. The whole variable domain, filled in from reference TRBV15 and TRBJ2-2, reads DAMVIQNPRYQVTQFGKPVTLSCSQTLNHNVMYWYQQKSSQAPKLLFHYYDKDFNNEADTPDNFQSRRPNTSFCFLDIRSPGLGDTAMYLCATSRVPVYTGELFFGEGSRLTVL.

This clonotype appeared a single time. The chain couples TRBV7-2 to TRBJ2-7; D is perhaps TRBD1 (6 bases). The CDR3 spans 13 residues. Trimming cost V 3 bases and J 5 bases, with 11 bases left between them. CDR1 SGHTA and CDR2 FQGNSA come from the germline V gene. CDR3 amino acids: CASSFGRDNEQYF. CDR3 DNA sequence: TGTGCCAGCAGCTTTGGTCGGGACAACGAGCAGTACTTC.

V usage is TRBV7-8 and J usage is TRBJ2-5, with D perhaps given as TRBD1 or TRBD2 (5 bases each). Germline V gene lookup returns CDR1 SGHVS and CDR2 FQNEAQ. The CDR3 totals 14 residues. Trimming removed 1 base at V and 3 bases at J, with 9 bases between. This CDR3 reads CASSLGWGKETQYF. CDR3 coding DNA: TGTGCCAGCAGCTTAGGATGGGGGAAAGAGACCCAGTACTTC.

CDR3 sequence reads: CASSLAYRGRNEQYF. CDR3 coding DNA: TGTGCCAGCAGCTTAGCGTACAGGGGGCGTAACGAGCAGTACTTC. The chain has TRBV7-9 and TRBJ2-7; 9 positions agree with TRBD1. V was clipped by 0 bases and J by 5 bases; unmatched bases: 5. The CDR3 has 15 amino acids. CDR1 and CDR2 (germline): SEHNR, FQNEAQ (reference sequence).

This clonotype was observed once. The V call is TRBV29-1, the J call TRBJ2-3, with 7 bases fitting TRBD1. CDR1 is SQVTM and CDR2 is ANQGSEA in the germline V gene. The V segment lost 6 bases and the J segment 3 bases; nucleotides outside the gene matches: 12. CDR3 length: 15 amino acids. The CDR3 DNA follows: TGCAGCGTCCGCAGGGGGACCGGTAGGACAGATACGCAGTATTTT. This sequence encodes CSVRRGTGRTDTQYF.

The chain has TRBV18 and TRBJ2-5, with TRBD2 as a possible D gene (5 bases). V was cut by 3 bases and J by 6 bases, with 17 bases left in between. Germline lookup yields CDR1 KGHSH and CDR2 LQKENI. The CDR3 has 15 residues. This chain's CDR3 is CASSPGISGSQTQYF. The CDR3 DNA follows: TGTGCCAGCTCACCGGGTATAAGCGGATCTCAGACCCAGTACTTC.

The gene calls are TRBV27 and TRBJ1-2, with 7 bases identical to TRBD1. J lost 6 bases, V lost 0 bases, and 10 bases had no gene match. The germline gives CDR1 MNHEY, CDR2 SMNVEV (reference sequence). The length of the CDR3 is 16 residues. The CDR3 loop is CASSLSPTGTINGYTF. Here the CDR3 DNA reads TGTGCCAGCAGTTTATCTCCGACAGGGACCATCAATGGCTACACCTTC.

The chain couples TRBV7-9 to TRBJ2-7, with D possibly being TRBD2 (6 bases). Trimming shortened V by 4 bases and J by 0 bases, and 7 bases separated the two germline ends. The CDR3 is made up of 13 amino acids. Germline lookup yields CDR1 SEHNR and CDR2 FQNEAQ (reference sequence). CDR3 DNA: TGTGCCAGCAGCTGGGACTTCTCCTACGAGCAGTACTTC. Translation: CASSWDFSYEQYF. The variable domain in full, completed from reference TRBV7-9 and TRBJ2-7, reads DTGVSQNPRHKITKRGQNVTFRCDPISEHNRLYWYRQTLGQGPEFLTYFQNEAQLEKSRLLSDRFSAERPKGSFSTLEIQRTEQGDSAMYLCASSWDFSYEQYFGPGTRLTVT.

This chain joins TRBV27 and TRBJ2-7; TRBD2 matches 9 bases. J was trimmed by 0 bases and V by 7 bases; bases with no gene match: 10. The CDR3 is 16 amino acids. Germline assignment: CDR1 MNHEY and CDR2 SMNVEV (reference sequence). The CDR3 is CASTGAGGHRSYEQYF. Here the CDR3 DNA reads TGTGCCAGCACGGGAGCGGGAGGCCACCGCTCCTACGAGCAGTACTTC.

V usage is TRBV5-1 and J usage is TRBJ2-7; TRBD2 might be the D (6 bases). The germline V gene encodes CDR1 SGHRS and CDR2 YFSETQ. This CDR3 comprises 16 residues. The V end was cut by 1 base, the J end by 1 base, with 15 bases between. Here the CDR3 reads CASSLYPGEGSYEQYF. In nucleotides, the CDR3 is TGCGCCAGCAGCTTGTACCCGGGAGAGGGGTCCTACGAGCAGTACTTC.

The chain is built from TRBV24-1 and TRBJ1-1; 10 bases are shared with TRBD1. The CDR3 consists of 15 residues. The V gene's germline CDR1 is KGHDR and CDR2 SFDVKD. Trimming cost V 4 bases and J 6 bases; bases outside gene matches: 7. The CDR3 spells CATSETGTGVSEAFF. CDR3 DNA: TGTGCCACCAGTGAAACCGGGACAGGGGTATCTGAAGCTTTCTTT.

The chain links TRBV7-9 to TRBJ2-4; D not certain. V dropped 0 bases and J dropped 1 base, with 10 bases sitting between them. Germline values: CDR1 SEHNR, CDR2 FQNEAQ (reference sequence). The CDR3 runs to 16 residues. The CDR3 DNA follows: TGTGCCAGCAGCTTAGCAGTGGCCTCTGCCAAAAACATTCAGTACTTC. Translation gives CASSLAVASAKNIQYF.

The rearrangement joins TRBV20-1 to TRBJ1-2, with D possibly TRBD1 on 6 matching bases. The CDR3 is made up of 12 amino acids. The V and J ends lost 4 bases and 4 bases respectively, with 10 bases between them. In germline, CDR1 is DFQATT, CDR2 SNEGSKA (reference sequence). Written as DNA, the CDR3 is TGCAGTGCTACCGGGACAACCTATGGCTACACCTTC. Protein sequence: CSATGTTYGYTF.

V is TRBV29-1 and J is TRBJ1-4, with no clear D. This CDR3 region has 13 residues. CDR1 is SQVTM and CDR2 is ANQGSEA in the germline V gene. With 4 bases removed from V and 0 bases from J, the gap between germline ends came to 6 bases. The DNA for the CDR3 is TGCAGCGTTGGGGATGCAACTAATGAAAAACTGTTTTTT. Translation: CSVGDATNEKLFF.

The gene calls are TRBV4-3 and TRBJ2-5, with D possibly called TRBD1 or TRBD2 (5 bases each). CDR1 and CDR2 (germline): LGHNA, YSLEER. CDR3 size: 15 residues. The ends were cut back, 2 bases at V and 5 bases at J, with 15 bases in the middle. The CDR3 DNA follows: TGCGCCAGCAGCCAATCCTTGGGGGACGGCGAGACCCAGTACTTC. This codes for CASSQSLGDGETQYF.

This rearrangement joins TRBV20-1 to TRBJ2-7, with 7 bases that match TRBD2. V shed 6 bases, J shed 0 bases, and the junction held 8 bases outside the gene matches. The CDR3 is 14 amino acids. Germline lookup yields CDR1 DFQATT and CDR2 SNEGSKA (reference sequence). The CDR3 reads CSAYSQRGSYEQYF. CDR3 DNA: TGCAGTGCATACTCCCAGCGGGGCTCCTACGAGCAGTACTTC.

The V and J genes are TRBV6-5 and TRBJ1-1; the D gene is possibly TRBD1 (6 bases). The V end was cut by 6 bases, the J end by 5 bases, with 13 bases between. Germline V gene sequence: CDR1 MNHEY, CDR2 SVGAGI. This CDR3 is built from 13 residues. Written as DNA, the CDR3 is TGTGCCAGCAGCCTAGGGGGGGAAACTGAAGCTTTCTTT. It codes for CASSLGGETEAFF.

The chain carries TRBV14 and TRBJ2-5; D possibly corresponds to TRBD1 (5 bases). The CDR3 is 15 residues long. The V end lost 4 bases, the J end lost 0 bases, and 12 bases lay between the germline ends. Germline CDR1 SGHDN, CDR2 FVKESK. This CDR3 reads CASSPNDRNQETQYF. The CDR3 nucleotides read TGTGCCAGCAGCCCAAATGACAGAAACCAAGAGACCCAGTACTTC.

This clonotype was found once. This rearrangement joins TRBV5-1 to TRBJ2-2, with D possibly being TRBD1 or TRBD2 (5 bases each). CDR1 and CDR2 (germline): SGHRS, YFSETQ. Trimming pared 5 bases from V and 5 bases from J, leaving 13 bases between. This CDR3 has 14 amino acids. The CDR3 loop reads CASREFRETGELFF. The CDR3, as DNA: TGCGCCAGCAGAGAGTTCAGGGAGACCGGGGAGCTGTTTTTT.

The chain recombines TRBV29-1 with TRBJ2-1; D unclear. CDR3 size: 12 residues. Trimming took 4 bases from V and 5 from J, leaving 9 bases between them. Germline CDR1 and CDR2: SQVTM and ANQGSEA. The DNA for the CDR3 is TGCAGCGTTGTCCCCCACGACAATGAGCAGTTCTTC. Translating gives CSVVPHDNEQFF.

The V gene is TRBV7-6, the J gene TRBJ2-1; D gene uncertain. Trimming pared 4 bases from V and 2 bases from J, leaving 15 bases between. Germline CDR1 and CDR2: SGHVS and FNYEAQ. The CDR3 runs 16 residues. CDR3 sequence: CASSSHWLGPYNEQFF. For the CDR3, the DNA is TGTGCCAGCAGCTCACACTGGCTTGGACCCTACAATGAGCAGTTCTTC.

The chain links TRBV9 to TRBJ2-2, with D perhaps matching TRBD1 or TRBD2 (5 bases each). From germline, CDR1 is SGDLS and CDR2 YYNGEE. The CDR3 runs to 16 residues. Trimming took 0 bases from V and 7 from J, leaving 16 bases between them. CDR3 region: CASSVGGARANGELFF. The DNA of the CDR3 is TGTGCCAGCAGCGTAGGTGGGGCGCGGGCCAACGGGGAGCTGTTTTTT.